This passage covers 9 T cell receptor beta chains from one sample sequenced in a study of CXCR3-negative and CXCR3-positive naive CD8 T cells (dated 2019 in TCRdb). The study at large found these results: Compared with CXCR3-negative naive cells, CXCR3-positive naive cells had TRB CDR3s with higher hydrophobicity (lower Kidera factor 4), lower energy, and higher strength and volume indices.

Which antigens these TCRs recognize remains unknown. The data were produced on a NextSeq 550. The Human TCR Profiling Kit (MiLaboratory) was used to make UMI-labeled 5' RACE TRB cDNA libraries. TCRdb reprocessed the reads, reporting each CDR3 protein sequence once and no DNA. This sample's listing comprises some 120,000 distinct CDR3 sequences. The ten largest clones take up about 0.62% of the sample. The sequencing input was naive CXCR3+ CD8+ T cells from blood. Explained via the paper, the cell subset or site label denotes: CD45RO-CCR7+CD27+CD95- naive CD8+ T cells expressing CXCR3 (TNR3+). These receptors all come from a human donor in good health. Some clones in this sample may be carry-over from other donors' samples.

CDR3 amino acids: CASSQDTGAVDSYNEQFF. V is TRBV4-3 and J is TRBJ2-1. CDR3 size: 18 residues. Germline V gives CDR1 LGHNA, CDR2 YSLEER.

The chain carries TRBV29-1 and TRBJ2-3; TCRdb calls TRBD1, which cannot be checked without DNA. Per germline, CDR1 SQVTM and CDR2 ANQGSEA. This CDR3 is built from 15 residues. The CDR3 sequence: CSVERLGSGGDTQYF.

The chain joins TRBV29-1 to TRBJ1-1. The CDR3 is 14 amino acids. Germline V gene lookup returns CDR1 SQVTM and CDR2 ANQGSEA. CDR3 amino acids: CSVTRAAENTEAFF.

The chain links TRBV29-1 to TRBJ2-7; there is no DNA to check the TCRdb D call of TRBD1. The CDR3 has 12 residues. Germline CDR1 is SQVTM and CDR2 is ANQGSEA. The CDR3 loop reads CSVETGGYEQYF.

The chain has TRBV12-3 or TRBV12-4 and TRBJ1-2; TCRdb designates TRBD1, a call that cannot be tested without DNA. The CDR3 extends over 14 amino acids. CDR3 residues: CASSWGQSFYGYTF.

The chain combines TRBV27 with TRBJ2-1; without DNA, the TCRdb call of TRBD1 cannot be checked. The length of the CDR3 is 16 residues. Germline CDR1 MNHEY, CDR2 SMNVEV (reference sequence). The CDR3 protein is CASRQHRDPVDNEQFF.

V is TRBV6-1 and J is TRBJ1-6; TCRdb's D gene call, TRBD1, goes unchecked for lack of DNA. CDR3 length equals 15 residues. The germline gives CDR1 MNHNS, CDR2 SASEGT. The CDR3 spells CASSGYGGFNSPLHF.

The chain has TRBV19 and TRBJ2-1; the TRBD1 assignment by TCRdb is unverifiable without DNA. Germline CDR1 LNHDA, CDR2 SQIVND (reference sequence). There are 16 residues in the CDR3. CDR3 region: CASSILEGEPYNEQFF.

The chain carries TRBV14 and TRBJ1-1; the D call from TCRdb, TRBD1, cannot be confirmed without DNA. The CDR3 sequence is 13 residues long. The V gene's germline CDR1 is SGHDN and CDR2 FVKESK. CDR3 region: CASSQGGAGEAFF. The whole variable domain, remainder taken from reference TRBV14 and TRBJ1-1, is EAGVTQFPSHSVIEKGQTVTLRCDPISGHDNLYWYRRVMGKEIKFLLHFVKESKQDESGMPNNRFLAERTGGTYSTLKVQPAELEDSGVYFCASSQGGAGEAFFGQGTRLTVV.